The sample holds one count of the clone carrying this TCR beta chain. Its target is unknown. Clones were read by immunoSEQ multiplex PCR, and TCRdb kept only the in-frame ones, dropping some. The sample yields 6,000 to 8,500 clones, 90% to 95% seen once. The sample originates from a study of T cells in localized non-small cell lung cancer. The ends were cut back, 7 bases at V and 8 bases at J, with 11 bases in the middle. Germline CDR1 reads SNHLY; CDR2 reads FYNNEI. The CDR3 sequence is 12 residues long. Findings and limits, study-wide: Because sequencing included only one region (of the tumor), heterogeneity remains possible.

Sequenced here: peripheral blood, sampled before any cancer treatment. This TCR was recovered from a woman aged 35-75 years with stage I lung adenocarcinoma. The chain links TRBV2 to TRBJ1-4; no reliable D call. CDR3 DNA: TGTGCCAGCACCGAAGTAGGCGAAAAACTGTTTTTT. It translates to CASTEVGEKLFF.